The clone carrying this T cell receptor (beta chain) was counted ten times or more. This specimen belongs to a study of human T cells and chemical hapten exposure. CDR1 and CDR2 (germline): LGHNA, YSLEER. The CDR3 runs 15 residues. With V trimmed by 4 bases and J by 5 bases, 6 bases remained unmatched. The time point: patch test 2, 6 weeks after DPC sensitization. Treatment: therapeutic diphenylcyclopropenone sensitization with weekly scalp DPC. One entry per CDR3 protein results from TCRdb running MiXCR on the RACE reads. The sample includes 110,000 to 150,000 distinct CDR3 sequences, about 12% of them seen just once.

The chain couples TRBV4-3 to TRBJ2-7; 12 positions match TRBD2. The clonotype comes from a woman aged 45-60 years with alopecia areata. Some clones in this sample may be carry-over from other donors' samples. The material was whole blood, obtained in connection with sensitization to the hapten diphenylcyclopropenone (DPC). The CDR3 nucleotides read TGCGCCAGCAGCCTGCGACTAGCGGGAGTCGACGAGCAGTACTTC. It encodes CASSLRLAGVDEQYF.